This TCR beta chain was identified in a study of shared clonotypes between healthy human individuals. The data were produced by immunoSEQ multiplex PCR, yet TCRdb's version contains in-frame clones alone and is incomplete. The sample yields 2,500,000 or so clones, roughly nine tenths seen once. Germline-derived CDR1 and CDR2 are MNHNY and SVGAGI (reference sequence). Trimming left V 0 bases short and J 6 bases short, with 12 bases between. The CDR3 contains 14 residues. HIV-negative, healthy adults without recent acute infections or vaccinations were the donors. General study results and limits: Generation of non-shared clonotypes was less probable than generation of clonotypes shared by all four donors.

Note on this clone: Its antigen is as yet unknown.

Sequenced: naive CD4+ T cells sorted from blood. Stated subset: CD45RA+ positively selected. This chain joins TRBV6-6 and TRBJ2-7; TRBD1 might be the D (6 bases). This receptor was obtained from a man aged 18 to 29 in good health. The CDR3 here is CASSYSQGFAEQYF. CDR3 nucleotide sequence: TGTGCCAGCAGTTACTCGCAGGGGTTTGCCGAGCAGTACTTC.